This TCR beta chain was recorded in a study of blood T cell repertoires in COVID-19. Study in general: PBMCs, B-cell-depleted T cells, or T cells provided the cDNA or gDNA that made up the material.

Germline V gene sequence: CDR1 SGHDN, CDR2 FVKESK. The CDR3 is made up of 16 amino acids. The ends lost 0 bases at V and 1 base at J; junction bases unmatched: 5. Clones were sequenced by immunoSEQ multiplex PCR, and TCRdb holds only the in-frame ones, with some missing. The data show around 170,000 clones, roughly four fifths seen once. The receptor comes from a human donor in a cohort sampled during active COVID-19. Sequenced sample: peripheral blood. This chain connects TRBV14 to TRBJ1-1, with TRBD1 matching over 7 bases. CDR3 residues: CASSQERGQANTEAFF. CDR3 sequence (DNA): TGTGCCAGCAGCCAAGAGAGGGGGCAGGCGAACACTGAAGCTTTCTTT.